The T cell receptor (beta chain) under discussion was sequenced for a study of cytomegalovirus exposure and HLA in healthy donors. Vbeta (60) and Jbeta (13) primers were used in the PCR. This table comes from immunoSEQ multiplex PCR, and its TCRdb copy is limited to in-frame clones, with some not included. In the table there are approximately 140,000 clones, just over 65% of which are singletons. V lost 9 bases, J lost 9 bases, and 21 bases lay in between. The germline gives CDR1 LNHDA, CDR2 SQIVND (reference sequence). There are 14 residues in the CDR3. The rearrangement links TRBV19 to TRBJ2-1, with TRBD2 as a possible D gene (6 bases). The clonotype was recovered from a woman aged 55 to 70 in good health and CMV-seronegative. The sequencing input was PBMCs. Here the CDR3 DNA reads TGTGCCAGGGCGATCGGGTCTAGCGACGGTGAGCAGTTCTTC. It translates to CARAIGSSDGEQFF.